Presented here are 9 T cell receptor beta chains from one specimen sequenced in a study of T-cell reconstitution after alpha-beta-depleted transplantation in children. This sample's TCRbeta library carried unique molecular identifier barcodes. One entry per CDR3 protein, called by TCRdb with MiXCR from the PCR reads. The repertoire has a few hundred thousand distinct CDR3 sequences, around 19% of them found once; the top ten carry 3.3%. The input for sequencing was PBMCs from the stem cell graft donor, taken from the stem cell graft. These receptor sequences come from a human donor who donated a stem cell graft to a child with acute lymphoblastic leukemia.

This clonotype was found a few times. The chain joins TRBV4-1 to TRBJ1-2; perhaps TRBD1 as D (6 bases). V was trimmed by 4 bases and J by 4 bases, leaving 16 bases between them. CDR1 is MGHRA, CDR2 YSYEKL, per germline. This CDR3 has 15 residues. The CDR3 bases are TGCGCCAGCAGCCCCGGGGCGGGGGCGGGCTATGGCTACACCTTC. Amino acids: CASSPGAGAGYGYTF.

This clonotype was observed a handful of times. This chain links TRBV2 with TRBJ1-5; 9 bases match TRBD1. The CDR3 has 16 amino acids. V trimming: 6 bases; J trimming: 5 bases; junction bases outside the gene matches: 11. CDR1 and CDR2 from the germline V gene are SNHLY and FYNNEI. The CDR3 spells CASRDLRDRVDQPQHF. Written as DNA, the CDR3 is TGTGCCAGCAGGGATCTCCGGGACAGGGTAGATCAGCCCCAGCATTTT.

This clonotype has just a few counts. The gene calls are TRBV12-3 or TRBV12-4 and TRBJ1-6; TRBD1 aligns across 7 bases. Trimming removed 3 bases from V and 0 bases from J; junction bases left unmatched: 5. This CDR3 is 17 amino acids long. The CDR3: CASSFRQGTSYNSPLHF. Written as DNA, the CDR3 is TGTGCCAGCAGTTTTCGACAGGGAACCTCCTATAATTCACCCCTCCACTTT.

Only a few counts were recorded for this clonotype. The chain carries TRBV3-1 and TRBJ1-2; a possible D gene is TRBD1 (5 bases). The CDR3 runs to 16 residues. The germline V gene has CDR1 LGHDT and CDR2 YNNKEL (reference sequence). The V and J ends lost 0 bases and 2 bases respectively, with 13 bases between them. Here the CDR3 DNA reads TGTGCCAGCAGCCAAGATGGCGGGGGATCCAACTATGGCTACACCTTC. Amino acid sequence: CASSQDGGGSNYGYTF.

This clonotype is a singleton in its sample. The rearrangement uses TRBV10-1 and TRBJ1-1, with no clear D. Germline values: CDR1 WNHNN, CDR2 SYGVQD (reference sequence). This CDR3 is 13 amino acids long. V was shortened by 2 bases and J by 8 bases, with 12 bases between the two germline ends. DNA of the CDR3: TGCGCCAGCAGTGAGCCCCCCGGCTCCGAAGCTTTCTTT. Translating gives CASSEPPGSEAFF.

The rearrangement links TRBV9 to TRBJ1-1; D uncertain. V lost 4 bases to trimming and J lost 8 bases, with 21 bases between them. The CDR3 has 15 residues. Germline V gene sequence: CDR1 SGDLS, CDR2 YYNGEE. CDR3 sequence: CASSISPDPTREAFF. The CDR3 nucleotides read TGTGCCAGCAGCATTAGTCCGGACCCCACCCGAGAAGCTTTCTTT.

The chain carries TRBV4-1 and TRBJ1-5, with D hard to call. The CDR3 loop spans 14 amino acids. The germline gives CDR1 MGHRA, CDR2 YSYEKL. Trimming pared 1 base from V and 2 bases from J, leaving 6 bases between. Here the CDR3 reads CASSQVPGNQPQHF. The CDR3 coding sequence is TGCGCCAGCAGCCAAGTACCGGGCAATCAGCCCCAGCATTTT.

This clonotype appeared a few times. The rearrangement joins TRBV5-5 to TRBJ1-2, with D tentatively TRBD1 (5 bases). Germline CDR1 is SGHKS and CDR2 is YYEKEE (reference sequence). Trimming shortened V by 2 bases and J by 2 bases, and 16 bases separated the two germline ends. CDR3 length: 16 amino acids. The CDR3 coding sequence is TGTGCCAGCAGCTTATGGGTCGGGGCGCTAAACTATGGCTACACCTTC. Its protein is CASSLWVGALNYGYTF.

This clonotype was counted only a few times. V usage is TRBV20-1 and J usage is TRBJ2-3; D gene unclear. Germline values: CDR1 DFQATT, CDR2 SNEGSKA (reference sequence). The CDR3 is 15 residues long. V shed 2 bases and J shed 2 bases, with 14 bases lying between them. Written as DNA, the CDR3 is TGCAGTGCTAGACCGACCTCCCTACCCACAGATACGCAGTATTTT. Its translation: CSARPTSLPTDTQYF.